This TCR beta chain derives from a study of cytomegalovirus exposure and HLA in healthy donors. Study-wide context: Approximately 200 million T cells yielded roughly 120 million unique TCR beta sequences in earlier analysis. Early release data held around 80 million unique TCRs from HLA-typed donors. Study-wide results and limits: The CMV antigen specificity of a few CMV-associated chains was confirmed through in vitro analysis. Over 150 TCR beta chains were listed as cytomegalovirus-associated.

The PCR used 60 Vbeta and 13 Jbeta primers. Assay: immunoSEQ multiplex PCR; the TCRdb copy retains only in-frame clones and omits some. The data show approximately 220,000 clones, approximately 80% seen once. About this clone: Its matching antigen is unknown.

There are 14 residues in the CDR3. Germline values: CDR1 SGHTA, CDR2 FQGNSA. The source is a man aged 35 to 55 in good health and CMV-seronegative. Specimen: PBMCs. The chain is built from TRBV7-2 and TRBJ2-5; D might be TRBD1 (6 bases). The J call may be mistaken, given a closer DNA end match to TRBJ2-7. CDR3 sequence reads: CASSITGTKREQYF. As DNA, the CDR3 is TGTGCCAGCAGCATAACAGGGACCAAGCGCGAGCAGTACTTC.